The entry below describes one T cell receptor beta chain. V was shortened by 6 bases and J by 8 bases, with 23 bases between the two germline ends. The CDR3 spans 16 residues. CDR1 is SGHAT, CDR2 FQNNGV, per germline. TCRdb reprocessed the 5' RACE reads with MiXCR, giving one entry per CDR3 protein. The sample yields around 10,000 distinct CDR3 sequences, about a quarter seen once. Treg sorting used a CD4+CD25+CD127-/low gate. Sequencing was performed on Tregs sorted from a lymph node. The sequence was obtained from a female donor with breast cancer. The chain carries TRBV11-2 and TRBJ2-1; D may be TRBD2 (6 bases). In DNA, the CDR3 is TGTGCCAGCAGAGACCGGCGGAGGGCCAAGGACGATGAGCAGTTCTTC. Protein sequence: CASRDRRRAKDDEQFF.